This entry lists 20 T cell receptor beta chains sequenced from one sample in a study of chemoradiotherapy in HPV16-positive cancers. Clones were read by immunoSEQ multiplex PCR, and TCRdb kept only the in-frame ones, dropping some. The sample yields 1,900 or so clones, 70% to 90% seen once. This sample comprised tumor tissue, obtained from a patient who underwent chemoradiotherapy. The receptors here all came from a human donor with HPV-associated anogenital cancer.

The chain couples TRBV28 to TRBJ1-1; D possibly corresponds to TRBD1 (6 bases). V was trimmed by 4 bases and J by 1 base, leaving 19 bases between them. CDR1 is MDHEN and CDR2 is SYDVKM in the germline V gene. This CDR3 region has 17 residues. The DNA of the CDR3 is TGTGCCAGCAGTTACATTAATTCACAGGGCCAGAACACTGAAGCTTTCTTT. This encodes CASSYINSQGQNTEAFF.

The chain employs TRBV2 and TRBJ1-1; D is undetermined. This CDR3 region has 14 residues. Germline V gene sequence: CDR1 SNHLY, CDR2 FYNNEI. The V end was cut by 4 bases, the J end by 2 bases, with 11 bases between. CDR3: CASSGNPGNTEAFF. In nucleotides, the CDR3 is TGTGCCAGCAGTGGGAATCCAGGCAACACTGAAGCTTTCTTT.

The rearrangement joins TRBV14 to TRBJ1-1, with D tentatively TRBD1 (5 bases). Germline V gene lookup returns CDR1 SGHDN and CDR2 FVKESK. Trimming pared 3 bases from V and 2 bases from J, leaving 13 bases between. The CDR3 totals 15 residues. As DNA, the CDR3 is TGTGCCAGCAGCCATTTACCGGGGGAAAACACTGAAGCTTTCTTT. This translates into CASSHLPGENTEAFF. The whole variable domain, remainder taken from reference TRBV14 and TRBJ1-1, is EAGVTQFPSHSVIEKGQTVTLRCDPISGHDNLYWYRRVMGKEIKFLLHFVKESKQDESGMPNNRFLAERTGGTYSTLKVQPAELEDSGVYFCASSHLPGENTEAFFGQGTRLTVV.

This chain uses TRBV5-1 with TRBJ2-1; 11 nucleotides agree with TRBD2. There are 16 residues in the CDR3. V was pared by 6 bases and J by 7 bases, with 12 bases of the junction left unmatched. Germline values: CDR1 SGHRS, CDR2 YFSETQ. CDR3 region: CASMRGEGLAGNEQFF. In DNA, the CDR3 is TGCGCCAGCATGAGAGGGGAAGGACTAGCGGGTAATGAGCAGTTCTTC. Combining the CDR3 with reference TRBV5-1 and TRBJ2-1 gives the whole variable domain KAGVTQTPRYLIKTRGQQVTLSCSPISGHRSVSWYQQTPGQGLQFLFEYFSETQRNKGNFPGRFSGRQFSNSRSEMNVSTLELGDSALYLCASMRGEGLAGNEQFFGPGTRLTVL.

This chain uses TRBV5-6 with TRBJ2-4, with TRBD1 matching over 7 bases. Germline CDR1 reads SGHDT; CDR2 reads YYEEEE. The CDR3 is made up of 15 amino acids. After removal of 4 bases from V and 3 bases from J, the junction contained 7 bases not matched to a gene. The CDR3 nucleotides read TGTGCCAGCAGCGCAGACAGGGACGGCAAAAACATTCAGTACTTC. Translating it yields CASSADRDGKNIQYF.

The chain uses TRBV5-1 and TRBJ2-3; D gene uncertain. The CDR3 is made up of 13 amino acids. Trimming removed 4 bases at V and 0 bases at J, with 6 bases between. Per the germline V gene, CDR1 is SGHRS and CDR2 is YFSETQ. The CDR3 loop is CASSHPSTDTQYF. DNA for the CDR3: TGCGCCAGCAGCCACCCAAGCACAGATACGCAGTATTTT.

The chain recombines TRBV9 with TRBJ2-3; 7 bases fit TRBD1. CDR1 SGDLS and CDR2 YYNGEE come from the germline V gene. This CDR3 is built from 16 residues. V lost 4 bases and J lost 2; bases outside the gene matches: 10. The CDR3 sequence: CASSPREGAPTDTQYF. DNA for the CDR3: TGTGCCAGCAGCCCTAGAGAGGGGGCTCCCACAGATACGCAGTATTTT.

This clone turned up a few times. The chain combines TRBV29-1 with TRBJ1-1; possibly TRBD1 for D (5 bases). Germline CDR1 is SQVTM and CDR2 is ANQGSEA. The V end lost 0 bases, the J end lost 1 base, and 9 bases lay between the germline ends. This CDR3 has 14 amino acids. CDR3 loop: CSVEDREGNTEAFF. DNA for the CDR3: TGCAGCGTTGAAGACAGGGAGGGGAACACTGAAGCTTTCTTT. Filled out from reference TRBV29-1 and TRBJ1-1, the complete variable domain reads SAVISQKPSRDICQRGTSLTIQCQVDSQVTMMFWYRQQPGQSLTLIATANQGSEATYESGFVIDKFPISRPNLTFSTLTVSNMSPEDSSIYLCSVEDREGNTEAFFGQGTRLTVV.

The J gene is TRBJ1-1, the V gene TRBV9; maybe TRBD1 (6 bases). The CDR3 extends over 15 amino acids. Germline CDR1 SGDLS, CDR2 YYNGEE. Trimming removed 4 bases from V and 3 bases from J, with 16 bases in between. The CDR3, as DNA: TGTGCCAGCAGCCCTCGTGGCGAGGGGGACACTGAAGCTTTCTTT. It specifies CASSPRGEGDTEAFF.

This clone was recorded only once. The J gene is TRBJ1-4, the V gene TRBV7-2; tentative D call: TRBD1 (5 bases). Trimming pared 5 bases from V and 0 bases from J, leaving 19 bases between. Germline CDR1 SGHTA, CDR2 FQGNSA. This CDR3 comprises 18 residues. CDR3 sequence: CASSQSSGVYSTNEKLFF. As DNA, the CDR3 is TGTGCCAGCAGCCAGAGCTCGGGGGTCTATTCAACTAATGAAAAACTGTTTTTT.

The chain is built from TRBV7-2 and TRBJ2-5; D is unresolved. From germline, CDR1 is SGHTA and CDR2 FQGNSA. This CDR3 spans 12 amino acids. The V gene lost 5 bases and the J gene lost 5 bases, with 9 bases spanning the gap. CDR3 loop: CASSQSRETQYF. The CDR3 DNA reads as TGTGCCAGCAGCCAATCCCGGGAGACCCAGTACTTC.

On this clone: Other DNA sequences in this sample translate to the same CDR3. V and J are TRBV18 and TRBJ1-5, with D possibly being TRBD1 (5 bases). CDR3 size: 15 residues. The V end was cut by 3 bases, the J end by 2 bases, with 11 bases between. Germline CDR1 is KGHSH and CDR2 is LQKENI. CDR3: CASSPTDSRNQPQHF. CDR3 coding DNA: TGTGCCAGCTCACCGACTGACAGCCGCAATCAGCCCCAGCATTTT.

The table lists this clone with a count of one. This chain joins TRBV18 and TRBJ1-4; maybe TRBD1 (5 bases). Trimming pared 3 bases from V and 8 bases from J, leaving 19 bases between. Germline CDR1 is KGHSH and CDR2 is LQKENI. The CDR3 runs to 16 residues. The CDR3: CASSPGRRGTVEKLFF. Written as DNA, the CDR3 is TGTGCCAGCTCACCGGGCAGACGGGGGACTGTGGAAAAACTGTTTTTT.

Points on this clone: In the same sample, other DNA sequences code for this CDR3. The rearrangement joins TRBV19 to TRBJ2-1, with no clear D. This CDR3 is built from 14 residues. The germline V gene has CDR1 LNHDA and CDR2 SQIVND (reference sequence). Trimming left V 1 base short and J 7 bases short, with 11 bases between. The CDR3 DNA sequence: TGTGCCAGTAGTATAGGGGCCATGGGGAATGAGCAGTTCTTC. Protein product: CASSIGAMGNEQFF. The whole variable domain, remainder taken from reference TRBV19 and TRBJ2-1, is DGGITQSPKYLFRKEGQNVTLSCEQNLNHDAMYWYRQDPGQGLRLIYYSQIVNDFQKGDIAEGYSVSREKKESFPLTVTSAQKNPTAFYLCASSIGAMGNEQFFGPGTRLTVL.

The chain has TRBV6-5 and TRBJ1-6, with 7 bases that match TRBD1. The CDR3 runs to 15 residues. Germline loops: CDR1 MNHEY, CDR2 SVGAGI. V gave up 6 bases and J gave up 8 bases; unmatched junction bases: 10. The CDR3 region has the DNA TGTGCCAGCAGCCTCCAACAGGGGAGAGATTCACCCCTCCACTTT. This encodes CASSLQQGRDSPLHF.

The CDR3 DNA reads TGTGCCAGCAGCTCGGGGAGCTTTGGGACAGACCAAGAGACCCAGTACTTC. This encodes CASSSGSFGTDQETQYF. The chain employs TRBV5-5 and TRBJ2-5; 7 nucleotides agree with TRBD1. CDR3 length: 17 residues. Germline CDR1 and CDR2: SGHKS and YYEKEE (reference sequence). V gave up 3 bases and J gave up 0 bases; unmatched junction bases: 11.

The chain employs TRBV7-9 and TRBJ2-3; D is possibly TRBD2 (7 bases). Germline V gene data show CDR1 as SEHNR and CDR2 as FQNEAQ (reference sequence). CDR3 length equals 16 residues. Deletions cut 5 bases from V and 4 bases from J, with 19 bases between. The DNA for the CDR3 is TGTGCCAGCAGCCACCCTGAGGGGGGGCCCCCAGATACGCAGTATTTT. Amino acid sequence: CASSHPEGGPPDTQYF.

The chain uses TRBV2 and TRBJ1-5; the match to TRBD1 covers 7 bases. Per germline, CDR1 SNHLY and CDR2 FYNNEI. The CDR3 is 15 residues long. V lost 10 bases to trimming and J lost 4 bases; unmatched junction nucleotides: 13. CDR3 bases: TGTGCCACAGGACAGGCGAACTTAAATAATCAGCCCCAGCATTTT. Translating it yields CATGQANLNNQPQHF.

This clone is judged large. This sample also contains other DNA sequences that code for the same CDR3. The rearrangement links TRBV20-1 to TRBJ1-1; D uncertain. This CDR3 contains 11 residues. Trimming removed 1 base from V and 2 bases from J, with 2 bases in between. Germline lookup yields CDR1 DFQATT and CDR2 SNEGSKA (reference sequence). Written as DNA, the CDR3 is TGCAGTGCTAGAGTAAACACTGAAGCTTTCTTT. It translates to CSARVNTEAFF.

The chain recombines TRBV9 with TRBJ2-7; D gene ambiguous. CDR3 length equals 16 residues. The ends were cut back, 4 bases at V and 0 bases at J, with 17 bases in the middle. Germline CDR1 reads SGDLS; CDR2 reads YYNGEE. In nucleotides, the CDR3 is TGTGCCAGCAGCCCAACTATTGGCAGATTCTCCTACGAGCAGTACTTC. Its protein is CASSPTIGRFSYEQYF.